This TCR beta chain was retrieved from a study of blood T cells in healthy people across ages. Through a sample-barcoded 5' primer and a J-beta primer mix, a second PCR was run for roughly 6 to 11 cycles. TCRdb independently ran MiXCR on the 5' RACE reads; one entry per CDR3 protein. The table has about 730,000 distinct CDR3 sequences, 35% to 45% seen once. The CDR3 contains 15 residues. V gave up 2 bases and J gave up 0 bases, with 8 bases separating them. Germline CDR1 MNHNY, CDR2 SVGAGI (reference sequence). Every donor contributed roughly 10 milliliters of peripheral blood by blood draw. There were at least 5.5 micrograms of total RNA extracted from every sample. By its share, this clonotype is medium-sized. Its specificity is not known. Study results and caveats: CMV status of donors was unknown, possibly confounding expanded clonotype changes.

The chain carries TRBV6-6 and TRBJ2-1; D is uncertain. The sequence derives from a woman aged 55-75 years in good health. Sequencing was done on a sample of blood. The CDR3 DNA follows: TGTGCCAGCAGTTACGGCGCGAGCTCCTACAATGAGCAGTTCTTC. Its protein is CASSYGASSYNEQFF.